One and the same sample provided the 13 T cell receptor beta chains below, sequenced in a study of sequential checkpoint blockade in melanoma. Sample treatment: randomized to nivolumab then ipilimumab (arm A) or the reverse (arm B). Only in-frame clones appear in the TCRdb table, and some are missing; sequencing was by immunoSEQ multiplex PCR. Counted here are 3,000 to 4,000 clones, under 20% occurring once; the ten biggest clones make up about 9.8%. The sample was tumor tissue (inferred from file names), taken from a patient given nivolumab and ipilimumab in sequence. Receptor source: a human donor with melanoma.

This chain uses TRBV19 with TRBJ1-2; possible D gene TRBD1, 5 bases. The CDR3 totals 17 residues. Germline CDR1 and CDR2: LNHDA and SQIVND (reference sequence). V shed 4 bases and J shed 0 bases, with 18 bases lying between them. The CDR3 DNA sequence: TGTGCCAGTAGTAAGGACCCCCGACAGATAACTAACTATGGCTACACCTTC. The encoded protein is CASSKDPRQITNYGYTF.

The chain joins TRBV5-1 to TRBJ2-5; the match to TRBD2 covers 11 bases. With V trimmed by 4 bases and J by 5 bases, 4 bases remained unmatched. There are 14 residues in the CDR3. From germline, CDR1 is SGHRS and CDR2 YFSETQ. The DNA for the CDR3 is TGCGCCAGCAGCACCCTAGCGGGGGGCGAGACCCAGTACTTC. Its protein product is CASSTLAGGETQYF.

There are a few counts of this clone. CDR3 coding DNA: TGTGCCAGCAGCTTTAGTGCTAGCGGGAGAGGGGGCTACAATGAGCAGTTCTTC. It encodes CASSFSASGRGGYNEQFF. The chain joins TRBV6-8 to TRBJ2-1; 10 bases agree with TRBD2. CDR3 length equals 18 residues. V gave up 6 bases and J gave up 3 bases; unmatched junction bases: 14. CDR1 and CDR2 from the germline V gene are MNHGY and SAAAGT.

There are a few counts of this clone. The J gene is TRBJ2-1, the V gene TRBV30, with unresolved D. V lost 2 bases and J lost 3, with 8 bases in between. Germline assignment: CDR1 GTSNPN and CDR2 SVGIG (reference sequence). CDR3 size: 13 residues. CDR3 protein: CAWSWAGYNEQFF. The CDR3 DNA follows: TGTGCCTGGAGTTGGGCTGGCTACAATGAGCAGTTCTTC.

The rearrangement uses TRBV19 and TRBJ1-1, with a weak D call TRBD1 (6 bases). The V gene's germline CDR1 is LNHDA and CDR2 SQIVND (reference sequence). The V end was cut by 1 base, the J end by 6 bases, with 12 bases between. The CDR3 covers 14 residues. The CDR3 loop reads CASSIGQGLPEAFF. For the CDR3, the DNA is TGTGCCAGTAGTATAGGGCAGGGGTTACCTGAAGCTTTCTTT.

The chain carries TRBV28 and TRBJ1-2; weak D call: TRBD1 (5 bases). The length of the CDR3 is 13 residues. Per the germline V gene, CDR1 is MDHEN and CDR2 is SYDVKM. The V end lost 6 bases, the J end lost 4 bases, and 12 bases lay between the germline ends. The CDR3: CASRRGRAYGYTF. The DNA of the CDR3 is TGTGCCAGCAGGAGGGGCAGGGCCTATGGCTACACCTTC.

This clone turned up a few times. This sequence joins TRBV6-8 and TRBJ1-6; perhaps TRBD1 as D (6 bases). V was cut by 2 bases and J by 7 bases, with 18 bases left in between. Germline V lookup: CDR1 MNHGY, CDR2 SAAAGT. This CDR3 contains 17 residues. In DNA form, the CDR3 reads TGTGCCAGCAGTTACACTTCGAGGGCGGGGGGCAATTCACCCCTCCACTTT. This codes for CASSYTSRAGGNSPLHF.

The CDR3 coding sequence is TGTGCCAGCACCCCCCTGATTTTGGGCGGGCCGAGCTCCTACAATGAGCAGTTCTTC. It codes for CASTPLILGGPSSYNEQFF. The rearrangement joins TRBV28 to TRBJ2-1; the D gene is possibly TRBD2 (5 bases). The germline V and J ends were trimmed by 7 bases and 0 bases, with 25 bases remaining between them. The germline gives CDR1 MDHEN, CDR2 SYDVKM. This CDR3 spans 19 amino acids.

This clone has ten or more counts. V is TRBV11-3 and J is TRBJ1-5, with TRBD1 matching over 7 bases. This CDR3 is 15 amino acids long. J gave up 4 bases and V 2 bases, and 5 bases lay outside the gene matches. Germline V gene lookup returns CDR1 SGHNT and CDR2 YENEEA. CDR3 residues: CASSLTTGDNQPQHF. CDR3 in DNA: TGTGCCAGCAGCTTAACCACAGGGGATAATCAGCCCCAGCATTTT.

This sequence joins TRBV6-8 and TRBJ1-2; D gene unclear. The CDR3 spans 14 residues. The germline V gene has CDR1 MNHGY and CDR2 SAAAGT. The ends were cut back, 2 bases at V and 2 bases at J, with 9 bases in the middle. The DNA for the CDR3 is TGTGCCAGCAGTTACGGCCGAGCAAACTATGGCTACACCTTC. Its protein is CASSYGRANYGYTF.

The chain couples TRBV11-3 to TRBJ1-5; D is undetermined. Germline CDR1 and CDR2: SGHNT and YENEEA. V lost 3 bases and J lost 1, with 13 bases in between. The CDR3 has 16 residues. This chain's CDR3 is CASSFGLEWSNQPQHF. As DNA, the CDR3 is TGTGCCAGCAGCTTTGGCCTCGAATGGAGCAATCAGCCCCAGCATTTT.

This clone was observed a handful of times. This sequence joins TRBV30 and TRBJ2-6; D may be TRBD1 or TRBD2 (6 bases each). The CDR3 runs 17 residues. Looked up from germline, CDR1 is GTSNPN and CDR2 is SVGIG (reference sequence). The V gene lost 0 bases and the J gene lost 2 bases, with 14 bases spanning the gap. The CDR3 nucleotides are TGTGCCTGGAGTGTCACGGGGGCCTCGACTGGGGCCAACGTCCTGACTTTC. Its protein product is CAWSVTGASTGANVLTF.

Many counts were recorded for this clone. The chain employs TRBV11-3 and TRBJ2-7; unclear D gene. Germline CDR1 SGHNT, CDR2 YENEEA. Trimming left V 6 bases short and J 0 bases short, with 12 bases between. The CDR3 has 14 amino acids. The DNA of the CDR3 is TGTGCCAGCAGTCTTGACCCTAGCTCCTACGAGCAGTACTTC. Translating it yields CASSLDPSSYEQYF.